This TCR beta chain was retrieved from a study of blood T cells in healthy people across ages. Many counts were recorded for this clonotype. A second PCR of roughly 6 to 12 cycles used a sample-barcoded 5' primer and a J-beta primer mix. Through a template-switch adaptor with 12 random nucleotides, each cDNA molecule received a tag. TCRdb itself ran the 5' RACE reads through MiXCR, one entry per CDR3 protein. The sample records over 500,000 distinct CDR3 sequences, approximately 52% being singletons. Germline loops: CDR1 SNHLY, CDR2 FYNNEI. The CDR3 has 14 residues. V lost 6 bases and J lost 4; bases outside the gene matches: 6.

The origin of this receptor is an elderly woman in good health. The V and J genes are TRBV2 and TRBJ2-1, with 7 positions matching TRBD2. The sequencing sample was made of blood. The CDR3 DNA reads TGTGCCAGCAGGGGGACTATCCCGTACAATGAGCAGTTCTTC. This codes for CASRGTIPYNEQFF.